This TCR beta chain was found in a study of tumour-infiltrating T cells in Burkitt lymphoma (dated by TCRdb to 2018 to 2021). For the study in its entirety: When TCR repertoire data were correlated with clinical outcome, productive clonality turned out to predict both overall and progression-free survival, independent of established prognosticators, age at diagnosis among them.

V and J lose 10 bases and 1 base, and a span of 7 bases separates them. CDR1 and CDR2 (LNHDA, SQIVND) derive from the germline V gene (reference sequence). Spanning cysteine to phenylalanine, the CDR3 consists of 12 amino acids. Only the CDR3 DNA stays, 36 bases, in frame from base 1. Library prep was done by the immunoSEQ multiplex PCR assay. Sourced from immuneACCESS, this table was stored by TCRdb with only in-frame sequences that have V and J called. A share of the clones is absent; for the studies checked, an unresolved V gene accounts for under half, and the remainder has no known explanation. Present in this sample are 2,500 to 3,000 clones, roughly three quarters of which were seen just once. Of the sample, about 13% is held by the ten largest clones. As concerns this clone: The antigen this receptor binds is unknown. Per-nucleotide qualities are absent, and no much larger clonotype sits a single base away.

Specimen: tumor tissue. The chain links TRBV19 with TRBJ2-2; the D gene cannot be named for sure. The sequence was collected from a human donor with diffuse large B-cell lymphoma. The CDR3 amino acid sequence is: CAISRNTGELFF. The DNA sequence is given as TGTGCCATTAGCAGGAACACCGGGGAGCTGTTTTTT.